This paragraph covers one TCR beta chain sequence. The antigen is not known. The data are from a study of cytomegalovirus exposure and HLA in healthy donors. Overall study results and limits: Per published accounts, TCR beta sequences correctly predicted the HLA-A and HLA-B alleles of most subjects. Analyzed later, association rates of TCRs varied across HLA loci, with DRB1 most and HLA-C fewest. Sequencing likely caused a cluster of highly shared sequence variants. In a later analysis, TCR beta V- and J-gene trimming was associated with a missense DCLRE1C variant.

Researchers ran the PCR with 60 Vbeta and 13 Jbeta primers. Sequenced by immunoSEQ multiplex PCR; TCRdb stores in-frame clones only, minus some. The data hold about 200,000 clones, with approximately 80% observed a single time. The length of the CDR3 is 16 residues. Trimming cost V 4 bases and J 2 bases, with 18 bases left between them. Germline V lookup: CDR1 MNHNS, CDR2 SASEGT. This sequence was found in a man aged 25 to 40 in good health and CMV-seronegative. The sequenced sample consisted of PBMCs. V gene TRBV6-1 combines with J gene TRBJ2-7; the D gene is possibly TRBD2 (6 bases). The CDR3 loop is CASSGRRDWATYEQYF. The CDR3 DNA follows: TGTGCCAGCAGTGGCCGGAGGGACTGGGCAACCTACGAGCAGTACTTC.